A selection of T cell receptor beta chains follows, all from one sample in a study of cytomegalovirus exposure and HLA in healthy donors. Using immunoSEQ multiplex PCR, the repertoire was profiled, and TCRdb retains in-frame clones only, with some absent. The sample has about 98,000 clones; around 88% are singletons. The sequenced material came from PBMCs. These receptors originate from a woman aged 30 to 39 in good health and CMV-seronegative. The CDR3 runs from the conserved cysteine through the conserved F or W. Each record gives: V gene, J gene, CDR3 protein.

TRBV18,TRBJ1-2,CAGRTTSGSGYTF
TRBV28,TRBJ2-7,CASSAPGQGKSYEQYF
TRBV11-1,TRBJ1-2,CASSWDSYGYTF
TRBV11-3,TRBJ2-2,CASSSGTSGNTGELFF
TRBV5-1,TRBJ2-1,CASSPGLAGINEQFF
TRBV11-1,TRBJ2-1,CASGPGQGISYNEQFF
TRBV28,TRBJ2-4,CASSPGQLAKNIQYF
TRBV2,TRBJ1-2,CASGRGNYGYTF
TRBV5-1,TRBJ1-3,CASRPGFSGNTIYF
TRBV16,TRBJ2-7,CASSQRAGTGPSYEQYF